These 30 T cell receptor beta chains were sequenced from one sample in a study of tumor-infiltrating lymphocytes in primary liver carcinoma. A constant-region primer primed TCR beta cDNA synthesis from about 0.45 ug of total RNA. Amplification in three nested multiplex PCR rounds with slightly modified ARM-PCR gave rise to TCR beta libraries. TRBV1-TRBV30 forward and Cbeta reverse primers drove the first two roughly 10-cycle rounds. TCRdb reanalysed the multiplex PCR reads using MiXCR and keeps one entry per CDR3 protein. Among about 180,000 distinct CDR3 sequences, approximately 60% were seen once, and the ten largest hold 70% to 80%. Blood RNA originated from unsorted whole blood, with germline DNA additionally extracted. The material sequenced was peripheral blood. The origin of the receptors is a man aged 40-50 years with primary liver carcinoma and hepatitis B virus infection.

This chain uses TRBV29-1 with TRBJ2-5, with 8 bases aligning to TRBD2. Looked up from germline, CDR1 is SQVTM and CDR2 is ANQGSEA. Germline trimming cut 6 bases from V and 3 bases from J; bases unmatched to any gene: 6. This CDR3 comprises 13 residues. The DNA of the CDR3 is TGCAGCGTACTCGGGACTAGAAAAGAGACCCAGTACTTC. It encodes CSVLGTRKETQYF.

In this sample, this clonotype turned up a few times. This chain uses TRBV12-3 or TRBV12-4 with TRBJ2-5, with no clear D. This CDR3 is 16 amino acids long. V was cut by 5 bases and J by 5 bases, with 21 bases left in between. This CDR3 reads CASSPLLRTGGETQYF. The CDR3 DNA sequence: TGTGCCAGCAGTCCCCTCCTACGGACGGGTGGGGAGACCCAGTACTTC.

This chain uses TRBV19 with TRBJ2-1; D not resolved. Trimming removed 5 bases at V and 0 bases at J, with 14 bases between. The CDR3 has 16 residues. The V gene's germline CDR1 is LNHDA and CDR2 SQIVND (reference sequence). In nucleotides, the CDR3 is TGTGCCAGTAGTGGTGAAAAGCAGAGCTCCTACAATGAGCAGTTCTTC. Its translation: CASSGEKQSSYNEQFF.

In the case of this clonotype: A read error is possible here, since a much larger clone lies one base away. CDR3 protein: CNVAVDSYEQYF. The DNA for the CDR3 is TGCAACGTTGCGGTGGATTCCTACGAGCAGTACTTC. The V and J genes are TRBV29-1 and TRBJ2-7; D is uncertain. This CDR3 is 12 amino acids long. Germline values: CDR1 SQVTM, CDR2 ANQGSEA.

This clonotype occurred a few times. The chain recombines TRBV5-4 with TRBJ2-2; D possibly corresponds to TRBD2 (6 bases). The CDR3 covers 16 residues. Germline assignment: CDR1 SGHNT and CDR2 YYREEE (reference sequence). Trimming cost V 0 bases and J 6 bases, with 15 bases left between them. The CDR3 coding sequence is TGTGCCAGCAGCTTGGACGGCGGGATGGACCCCGGGGAGCTGTTTTTT. This translates into CASSLDGGMDPGELFF.

This clonotype was observed once. The junction and the germline gene differ at one end; a read error may be behind it. The rearrangement uses TRBV11-3 and TRBJ2-1; 7 nucleotides match TRBD2. The CDR3 is 15 residues long. Germline V gene sequence: CDR1 SGHNT, CDR2 YENEEA. The CDR3 spells CATSLVSGSYNEQFF. CDR3 bases: TGTGCCACCAGCTTAGTTAGCGGGTCCTACAATGAGCAGTTTTTC.

As regards this clonotype: The final CDR3 position lacks the conserved phenylalanine or tryptophan, pointing to a likely read error. The V call is TRBV11-2, the J call TRBJ2-7, with D tentatively TRBD1 (6 bases). The germline V gene has CDR1 SGHAT and CDR2 FQNNGV. The V and J ends lost 8 bases and 2 bases respectively, with 16 bases between them. This CDR3 spans 14 amino acids. The CDR3 is CASLGAGVTYEQYL. CDR3 nucleotide sequence: TGTGCCAGCTTAGGGGCAGGGGTTACCTACGAGCAGTACTTA.

Worth noting for this clonotype: A read error may produce the germline difference seen at one junction end. The chain is built from TRBV7-9 and TRBJ2-5; possible D gene TRBD1, 6 bases. Germline V CDR1 and CDR2: SEHNR, FQNEAQ (reference sequence). This CDR3 spans 14 amino acids. The CDR3 DNA reads TGTGCCAGCAGCTCCCGGGACAACCAAGAGACCCAATACTTC. Residues: CASSSRDNQETQYF.

About this clonotype: The conserved closing phenylalanine or tryptophan is absent in this CDR3, likely reflecting a read error. This chain joins TRBV11-2 and TRBJ2-1; D is uncertain. CDR1 is SGHAT, CDR2 FQNNGV, per germline. The CDR3 covers 15 residues. Trimming took 5 bases from V and 0 from J, leaving 11 bases between them. The CDR3 sequence is CASSPTSRSYNEQFS. The CDR3 DNA reads as TGTGCCAGCAGCCCGACAAGCCGCTCCTACAATGAGCAGTTCTCC.

The sample holds many counts of this clonotype. The chain recombines TRBV6-6 with TRBJ1-4, with D hard to call. V lost 6 bases to trimming and J lost 2 bases, with 10 bases between them. There are 14 residues in the CDR3. The germline V gene encodes CDR1 MNHNY and CDR2 SVGAGI (reference sequence). The CDR3 coding sequence is TGTGCCAGCAGACAGACCCCTACTAATGAAAAACTGTTTTTT. It translates to CASRQTPTNEKLFF.

The J gene is TRBJ2-7, the V gene TRBV6-5; D possibly corresponds to TRBD1 (7 bases). The V gene's germline CDR1 is MNHEY and CDR2 SVGAGI. The CDR3 contains 14 residues. The V and J ends lost 6 bases and 5 bases respectively, with 17 bases between them. CDR3 amino acids: CASRQAGRGDEQYF. The CDR3 DNA reads TGTGCCAGCAGACAGGCGGGCAGGGGGGACGAGCAGTACTTC.

Points on this clonotype: Relative to the germline gene, one junction end is altered; a read error may explain this. The chain recombines TRBV6-5 with TRBJ2-7; no reliable D call. The CDR3 runs to 16 residues. Germline V gene sequence: CDR1 MNHEY, CDR2 SVGAGI. The DNA for the CDR3 is TGTGCCAGCACTTACGAGAATCCTAGAAGGGCCTACGAGCAGTACTTC. It codes for CASTYENPRRAYEQYF.

The V and J genes are TRBV10-3 and TRBJ1-2; TRBD1 aligns across 8 bases. The CDR3 totals 13 residues. CDR1 is ENHRY and CDR2 is SYGVKD in the germline V gene. Losses at the gene ends were 8 bases for V and 7 bases for J; bases not matched to a gene: 9. CDR3 amino acids: CAIGVGQDGGYTF. The CDR3 region has the DNA TGTGCCATCGGTGTGGGACAGGACGGTGGCTACACCTTC.

V gene TRBV6-9 combines with J gene TRBJ2-3; D gene unclear. Per germline, CDR1 MNHGY and CDR2 SVAAGI. There are 16 residues in the CDR3. With 5 bases removed from V and 2 bases from J, the gap between germline ends came to 17 bases. The CDR3 reads CASSNPIGHTTDTQYF. The CDR3 nucleotides read TGTGCCAGCAGTAACCCTATCGGCCACACCACAGATACGCAGTATTTT.

The chain employs TRBV12-3 or TRBV12-4 and TRBJ2-3; D ambiguous. V was pared by 2 bases and J by 7 bases, with 7 bases between. CDR3 size: 12 residues. The CDR3 DNA sequence: TGTGCCAGCAGTTTAACCATCAATACGCAGTATTTT. Translation gives CASSLTINTQYF.

On this clonotype: A read error may be the cause here, since a much bigger clone is one base away. The chain combines TRBV11-1 with TRBJ2-5; perhaps D is TRBD1 or TRBD2 (5 bases each). The ends were cut back, 6 bases at V and 2 bases at J, with 16 bases in the middle. The CDR3 sequence is 15 residues long. Germline loops: CDR1 SGHAT, CDR2 FQDESV (reference sequence). CDR3 DNA: TGTGCCAGCAGTCTACGACGGGGCCCTCAAGAGACCCAGTACTTC. Translating it yields CASSLRRGPQETQYF.

This clonotype was detected once. CDR3 sequence: CAWSKSGGGVDEQFF. As DNA, the CDR3 is TGTGCCTGGAGTAAATCGGGAGGGGGGGTCGATGAGCAGTTCTTC. The J gene is TRBJ2-1, the V gene TRBV30; 8 bases align to TRBD2. Trimming cost V 2 bases and J 8 bases; bases outside gene matches: 11. Germline CDR1 GTSNPN, CDR2 SVGIG (reference sequence). The CDR3 has 15 amino acids. The variable domain in full, completed from reference TRBV30 and TRBJ2-1, reads SQTIHQWPATLVQPVGSPLSLECTVEGTSNPNLYWYRQAAGRGLQLLFYSVGIGQISSEVPQNLSASRPQDRQFILSSKKLLLSDSGFYLCAWSKSGGGVDEQFFGPGTRLTVL.

With regard to this clonotype: Because it lacks the conserved phenylalanine or tryptophan at the end, this CDR3 is likely a read error. The chain has TRBV11-3 and TRBJ2-1, with D possibly matching TRBD1 (5 bases). CDR1 is SGHNT and CDR2 is YENEEA in the germline V gene. The CDR3 contains 12 residues. For the CDR3, the DNA is TGTGTCAGCAGCCCAGGGTCCGATGAGCAGTTCTCC. This codes for CVSSPGSDEQFS.

Points on this clonotype: Likely a read error: the CDR3 ends without its conserved phenylalanine or tryptophan. The CDR3: CAISTSYEQYL. CDR3 nucleotides: TGTGCCATCAGCACTAGCTACGAGCAGTACTTG. The chain recombines TRBV10-3 with TRBJ2-7; perhaps TRBD2 as D (5 bases). V was cut by 6 bases and J by 3 bases, with 6 bases left in between. Germline-derived CDR1 and CDR2 are ENHRY and SYGVKD. The CDR3 extends over 11 amino acids.

Concerning this clonotype: The germline gene is not matched at one end of the junction; a read error may be the cause. The chain recombines TRBV12-3 or TRBV12-4 with TRBJ2-5, with 8 bases identical to TRBD1. The CDR3 runs to 16 residues. The DNA of the CDR3 is TGTGCCAGCAGTTTAATACCGGACAGGGTCGTGGGGACCCAGCACTTC. The encoded protein is CASSLIPDRVVGTQHF.

As for this clonotype: Mismatch with germline at one junction end may stem from a read error. The V gene is TRBV24-1, the J gene TRBJ2-3; D may correspond to TRBD1 or TRBD2 (5 bases each). The CDR3 consists of 16 residues. Germline loops: CDR1 KGHDR, CDR2 SFDVKD. The CDR3 nucleotides are TGTGCCACCAGTGATCGCCTGGGGCGGGCCACAGATACTCAGTATTTT. It is translated as CATSDRLGRATDTQYF.

The gene calls are TRBV6-6 and TRBJ2-3; TRBD2 aligns across 9 bases. The CDR3 has 17 residues. V lost 5 bases and J lost 5; bases outside the gene matches: 14. Germline V gene lookup returns CDR1 MNHNY and CDR2 SVGAGI (reference sequence). In nucleotides, the CDR3 is TGTGCCAGCAGTACGAGACTAAGCGGGAGGAGGGTAGATACGCAGTATTTT. It codes for CASSTRLSGRRVDTQYF.

This clonotype was detected a few times. This chain uses TRBV12-3 or TRBV12-4 with TRBJ1-2; D not certain. V was clipped by 3 bases and J by 2 bases, with 7 bases between them. The CDR3 is 13 amino acids. The CDR3: CASSLVQNYGYTF. The CDR3, as DNA: TGTGCCAGCAGTTTGGTACAGAACTATGGCTACACCTTC.

On this clonotype: A read error may produce the germline difference seen at one junction end. V is TRBV13 and J is TRBJ2-5, with D perhaps assigned TRBD1 or TRBD2 (5 bases each). This CDR3 comprises 14 residues. Germline values: CDR1 PRHDT, CDR2 FYEKMQ (reference sequence). Here the CDR3 reads CTSSLGTPAETQYF. The CDR3 bases are TGTACCAGCAGCTTAGGGACCCCGGCGGAGACCCAGTACTTC.

The CDR3 region has the DNA TGTGCCAGCGCGAGACGGCAGGTTTCTAACGAGCAGTACTTC. This sequence encodes CASARRQVSNEQYF. This chain uses TRBV12-3 or TRBV12-4 with TRBJ2-7; D unresolved. The CDR3 contains 14 residues. Trimming left V 8 bases short and J 5 bases short, with 19 bases between.

This clonotype was observed a single time. This rearrangement joins TRBV4-2 to TRBJ2-1; maybe TRBD1 (6 bases). V lost 1 base and J lost 10, with 23 bases in between. Germline CDR1 and CDR2: LGHNA and YNFKEQ. The CDR3 spans 17 residues. CDR3 DNA: TGTGCCAGCAGCCAAGCGGGATGGCCGCCGGCAAGGGGGGAGCAGTTCTTC. Encoded protein: CASSQAGWPPARGEQFF.

As for this clonotype: This CDR3 is missing its conserved last phenylalanine or tryptophan, likely due to a read error. The gene calls are TRBV10-3 and TRBJ2-1; the D gene is possibly TRBD1 (7 bases). The CDR3 runs 12 residues. The V and J ends lost 8 bases and 7 bases respectively, with 12 bases between them. Germline V lookup: CDR1 ENHRY, CDR2 SYGVKD. As DNA, the CDR3 is TGTGCCATCGGAGGGGGCCGGAATGAGCAGTTCATC. This gives the protein CAIGGGRNEQFI.

This clonotype was seen just once. The conserved phenylalanine or tryptophan is not found at the CDR3 terminus, so this likely reflects a read error. The CDR3 DNA follows: TGTGTCAGCAGCTGGACTAGCGGACCTAGCACAGATACGCAGTATTCT. The encoded protein is CVSSWTSGPSTDTQYS. This chain joins TRBV11-2 and TRBJ2-3; 10 bases are a match to TRBD2. Germline CDR1 is SGHAT and CDR2 is FQNNGV. The CDR3 is 16 amino acids.

This clonotype came up a few times. J is TRBJ2-7 and V is TRBV11-2; the match to TRBD1 covers 7 bases. With V trimmed by 5 bases and J by 0 bases, 7 bases remained unmatched. Germline V CDR1 and CDR2: SGHAT, FQNNGV. CDR3 length: 15 amino acids. CDR3 residues: CASSARQGSSYEQYF. For the CDR3, the DNA is TGTGCCAGCAGCGCCCGACAGGGAAGCTCCTACGAGCAGTACTTC.

CDR3 in amino acids: CASSSSELSTDTQYF. In DNA, the CDR3 is TGTGCCAGCAGCTCGTCCGAGCTTAGCACAGATACGCAGTATTTT. The V and J genes are TRBV7-8 and TRBJ2-3; D call uncertain. Germline loops: CDR1 SGHVS, CDR2 FQNEAQ. The CDR3 runs to 15 residues. Trimming took off 4 bases at V and 0 bases at J, with 11 bases between the two ends.